This entry concerns a single T cell receptor (beta chain). With 10 bases removed from V and 6 bases from J, the gap between germline ends came to 19 bases. This CDR3 region has 14 residues. The germline V gene has CDR1 MNHNY and CDR2 SVGAGI (reference sequence). Assay: immunoSEQ multiplex PCR; the TCRdb copy retains only in-frame clones and omits some. The sample shows more than 100,000 clones, 80% to 85% of them seen only once. This entry comes from a study of blood T cell repertoires in COVID-19. Background on the study: There were acute and convalescent COVID-19 samples, and they came from the United States, Italy and Spain. T cells, B-cell-depleted T cells, or PBMCs supplied cDNA or gDNA.

Specimen: peripheral blood. The TCR originated in a woman aged 60-70 years with active or convalescent COVID-19. The chain combines TRBV6-6 with TRBJ1-5; the D gene is possibly TRBD1 (5 bases). The chain's CDR3 is CATLGGLRGQPQHF. In DNA form, the CDR3 reads TGTGCCACCCTGGGGGGACTACGAGGTCAGCCCCAGCATTTT.